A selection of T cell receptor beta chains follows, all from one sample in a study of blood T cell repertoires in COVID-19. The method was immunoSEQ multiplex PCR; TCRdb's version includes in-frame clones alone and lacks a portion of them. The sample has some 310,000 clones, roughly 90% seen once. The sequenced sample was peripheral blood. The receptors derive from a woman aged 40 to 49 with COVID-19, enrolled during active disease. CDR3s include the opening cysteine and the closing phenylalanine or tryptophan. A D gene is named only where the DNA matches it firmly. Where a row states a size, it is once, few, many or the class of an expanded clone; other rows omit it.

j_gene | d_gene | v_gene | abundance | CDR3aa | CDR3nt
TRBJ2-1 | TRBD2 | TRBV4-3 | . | CASSQDSLAGVTYNEQFF | TGCGCCAGCAGCCAAGATTCGCTAGCGGGAGTAACCTACAATGAGCAGTTCTTC
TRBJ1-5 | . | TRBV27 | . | CASSSSRNQPQHF | TGTGCCAGCAGTTCAAGTCGGAATCAGCCCCAGCATTTT
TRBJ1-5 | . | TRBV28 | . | CATEGSGANQPQHF | TGTGCCACCGAAGGGAGCGGAGCCAATCAGCCCCAGCATTTT
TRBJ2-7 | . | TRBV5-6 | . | CASSLRGTYEQYF | TGTGCCAGCAGCTTGCGGGGTACCTACGAGCAGTACTTC
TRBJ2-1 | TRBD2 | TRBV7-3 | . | CASSLLAGIYNEQFF | TGTGCCAGCAGCCTACTAGCGGGGATCTACAATGAGCAGTTCTTC
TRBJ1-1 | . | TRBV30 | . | CAWSGATDTEAFF | TGTGCCTGGAGTGGAGCGACGGACACTGAAGCTTTCTTT
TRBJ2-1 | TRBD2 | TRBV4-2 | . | CASSQVERGGSYNEQFF | TGTGCCAGCAGCCAAGTAGAACGGGGGGGCTCCTACAATGAGCAGTTCTTC
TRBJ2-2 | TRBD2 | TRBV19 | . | CASRNRGEGSTGELFF | TGTGCCAGTCGGAACCGAGGGGAGGGAAGCACCGGGGAGCTGTTTTTT
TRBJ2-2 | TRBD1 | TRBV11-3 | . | CASSLATGWTDTGELFF | TGTGCCAGCAGCTTAGCGACAGGGTGGACCGACACCGGGGAGCTGTTTTTT
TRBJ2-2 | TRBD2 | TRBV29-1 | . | CSVVALAGGSGELFF | TGCAGCGTTGTGGCACTAGCGGGAGGATCCGGGGAGCTGTTTTTT
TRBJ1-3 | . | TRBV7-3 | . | CASSQGLGNTIYF | TGTGCCAGCAGCCAGGGGTTGGGAAACACCATATATTTT
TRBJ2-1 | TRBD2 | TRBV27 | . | CASSFVAGNNEQFF | TGTGCCAGCAGTTTTGTAGCGGGGAACAATGAGCAGTTCTTC
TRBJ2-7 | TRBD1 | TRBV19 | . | CASSTFSDRGPYEQYF | TGTGCCAGTAGTACTTTTTCTGACAGGGGACCCTACGAGCAGTACTTC
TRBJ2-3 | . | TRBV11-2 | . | CASSLMLGSDTQYF | TGTGCCAGCAGCTTAATGTTGGGCTCAGATACGCAGTATTTT
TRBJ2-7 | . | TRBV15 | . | CATSRTTRGGLSYEQYF | TGTGCCACCAGCCGAACTACCCGCGGAGGGCTCTCCTACGAGCAGTACTTC
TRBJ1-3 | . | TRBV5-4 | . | CASSLSTSRNTIYF | TGTGCCAGCAGCTTGAGTACCAGTCGAAACACCATATATTTT
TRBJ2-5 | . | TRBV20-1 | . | CSAWGRETQYF | TGCAGTGCTTGGGGCCGAGAGACCCAGTACTTC
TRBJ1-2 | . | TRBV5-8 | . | CASSPTGIDGYTF | TGTGCCAGCAGCCCCACAGGGATCGATGGCTACACCTTC
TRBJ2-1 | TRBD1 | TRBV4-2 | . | CASSPGTRQGHYNEQFF | TGTGCCAGCAGCCCCGGGACCCGACAGGGGCACTACAATGAGCAGTTCTTC
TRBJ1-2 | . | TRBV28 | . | CASSLSVRGGVGGYTF | TGTGCCAGCAGTTTATCAGTTCGGGGGGGCGTAGGTGGCTACACCTTC
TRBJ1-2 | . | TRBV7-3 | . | CASSLGQNYGYTF | TGTGCCAGCAGCTTAGGGCAGAACTATGGCTACACCTTC
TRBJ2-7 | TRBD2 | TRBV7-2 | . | CASQGLAGPYEQYF | TGTGCCAGTCAGGGACTAGCGGGACCTTACGAGCAGTACTTC
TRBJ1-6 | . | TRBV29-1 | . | CSVYAGDQGNYNSPLHF | TGCAGCGTCTATGCAGGGGACCAGGGCAATTATAATTCACCCCTCCACTTT
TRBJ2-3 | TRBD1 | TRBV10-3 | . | CATLNRGADTQYF | TGTGCCACTCTAAACAGGGGAGCAGATACGCAGTATTTT
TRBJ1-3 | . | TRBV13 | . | CASSLSRDSGNTIYF | TGTGCCAGCAGCTTAAGCAGGGACTCTGGAAACACCATATATTTT
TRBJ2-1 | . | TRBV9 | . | CASSFDRDEQFF | TGTGCCAGCAGCTTCGACCGGGATGAGCAGTTCTTC
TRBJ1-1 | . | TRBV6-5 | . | CASSYREVTEAFF | TGTGCCAGCAGTTACCGGGAGGTAACTGAAGCTTTCTTT
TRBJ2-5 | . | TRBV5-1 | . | CASSFDLRKETQYF | TGCGCCAGCAGCTTCGACCTCAGGAAGGAGACCCAGTACTTC
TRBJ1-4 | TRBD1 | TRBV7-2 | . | CASSLTGNNEKLFF | TGTGCCAGCAGCCTGACAGGGAACAATGAAAAACTGTTTTTT
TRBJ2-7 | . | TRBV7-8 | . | CASSPGAYEQYF | TGTGCCAGCAGCCCAGGGGCCTACGAGCAGTACTTC
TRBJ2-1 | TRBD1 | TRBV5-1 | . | CASSWMMGQSIPNEQFF | TGCGCCAGCAGCTGGATGATGGGACAGAGTATCCCTAATGAGCAGTTCTTC
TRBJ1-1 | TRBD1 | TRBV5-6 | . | CASSFWTGILNTEAFF | TGTGCCAGCAGCTTTTGGACAGGGATTTTGAACACTGAAGCTTTCTTT
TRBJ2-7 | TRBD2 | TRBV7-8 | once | CASSPRSTSGPPPYEQYF | TGTGCCAGCAGCCCCCGTTCGACTAGCGGCCCTCCTCCCTACGAGCAGTACTTC
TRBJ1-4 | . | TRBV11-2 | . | CASSPSWGQSRTNEKLFF | TGTGCCAGCAGCCCTTCCTGGGGGCAGAGTCGAACTAATGAAAAACTGTTTTTT
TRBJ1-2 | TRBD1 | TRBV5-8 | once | CASSRTGFNYGYTF | TGTGCCAGCAGCCGGACAGGATTTAACTATGGCTACACCTTC
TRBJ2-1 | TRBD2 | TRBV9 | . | CASSDLQTSGRAYGEQFF | TGTGCCAGCAGCGACCTCCAGACTAGCGGGAGGGCCTACGGTGAGCAGTTCTTC
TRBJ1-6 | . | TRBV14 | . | CASSPFQGRGTSPLHF | TGTGCCAGCAGCCCCTTTCAGGGGAGGGGGACCTCACCCCTCCACTTT
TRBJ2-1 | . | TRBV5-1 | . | CASSLDQGGSYNEQFF | TGCGCCAGCAGCTTGGATCAGGGAGGAAGCTACAATGAGCAGTTCTTC
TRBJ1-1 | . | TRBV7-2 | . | CASSLFAILTPTEAFF | TGTGCCAGCAGCTTATTCGCCATCCTAACCCCTACTGAAGCTTTCTTT
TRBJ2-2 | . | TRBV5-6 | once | CASSLRLTNTGELFF | TGTGCCAGCAGCTTGAGACTGACGAACACCGGGGAGCTGTTTTTT
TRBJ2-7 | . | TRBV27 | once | CASSLRQGLSYEQYF | TGTGCCAGCAGTTTACGGCAGGGGTTATCCTACGAGCAGTACTTC
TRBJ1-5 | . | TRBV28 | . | CASSLTTGIRNQPQHF | TGTGCCAGCAGTTTAACAACAGGGATTCGCAATCAGCCCCAGCATTTT
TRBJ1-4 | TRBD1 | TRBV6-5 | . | CASSYSYRGDEKLFF | TGTGCCAGCAGTTACTCGTACAGGGGAGACGAAAAACTGTTTTTT
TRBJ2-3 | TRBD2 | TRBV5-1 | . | CASIPLAGGTSTDTQYF | TGCGCCAGCATCCCCCTAGCGGGGGGGACTAGCACAGATACGCAGTATTTT
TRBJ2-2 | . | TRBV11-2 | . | CASRSIRGTGELFF | TGTGCCAGCAGGTCAATCCGGGGAACCGGGGAGCTGTTTTTT